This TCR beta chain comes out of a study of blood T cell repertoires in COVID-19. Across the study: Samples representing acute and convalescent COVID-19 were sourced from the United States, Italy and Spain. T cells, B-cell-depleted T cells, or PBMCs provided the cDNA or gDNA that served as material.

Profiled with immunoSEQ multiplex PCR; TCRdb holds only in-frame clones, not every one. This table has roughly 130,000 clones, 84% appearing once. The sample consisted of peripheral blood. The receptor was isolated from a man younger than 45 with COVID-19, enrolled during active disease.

The CDR3 DNA sequence: TGTGCCAGCTCACCGGACAGGGGTATGAAGTACGAGCAGTACTTC. Protein: CASSPDRGMKYEQYF. The rearrangement joins TRBV18 to TRBJ2-7, with 9 bases lining up with TRBD1. V lost 3 bases, J lost 4 bases, and 7 bases stayed unmatched. CDR1 and CDR2 from the germline V gene are KGHSH and LQKENI. The CDR3 is made up of 15 amino acids. The full variable domain, rest sourced from reference TRBV18 and TRBJ2-7, is NAGVMQNPRHLVRRRGQEARLRCSPMKGHSHVYWYRQLPEEGLKFMVYLQKENIIDESGMPKERFSAEFPKEGPSILRIQQVVRGDSAAYFCASSPDRGMKYEQYFGPGTRLTVT.